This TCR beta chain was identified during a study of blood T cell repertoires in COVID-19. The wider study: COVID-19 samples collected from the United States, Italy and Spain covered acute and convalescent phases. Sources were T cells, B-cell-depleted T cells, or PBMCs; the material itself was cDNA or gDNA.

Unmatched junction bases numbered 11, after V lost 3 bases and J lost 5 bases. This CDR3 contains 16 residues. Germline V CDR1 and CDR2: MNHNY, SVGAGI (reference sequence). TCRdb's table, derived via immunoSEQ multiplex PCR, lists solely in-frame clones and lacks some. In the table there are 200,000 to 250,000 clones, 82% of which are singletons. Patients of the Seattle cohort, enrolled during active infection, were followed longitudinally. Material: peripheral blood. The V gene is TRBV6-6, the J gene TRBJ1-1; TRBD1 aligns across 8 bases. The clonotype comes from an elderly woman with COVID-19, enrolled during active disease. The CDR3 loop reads CASSYKGTGLPTEAFF. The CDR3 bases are TGTGCCAGCAGTTATAAAGGGACAGGCCTCCCAACTGAAGCTTTCTTT.